This paragraph reports one T cell receptor (beta chain). Its target is not known. TCRdb keeps only in-frame clones here, not all; method: immunoSEQ multiplex PCR. This repertoire shows 6,800 or so clones, 70% to 90% found once; its top ten account for approximately 6.6%. The source of the sample is a study of T cell clonotyping in hematopoietic cell transplantation. Turning to the study itself: Pretransplant recipient samples were taken after cytoreduction.

Indicated time point: recipient sample about 28 days before transplant, after cytoreduction. Findings and caveats of the study: After transplant, recipient diversity fell while pathologically expanded clonotypes grew through day 180. At the given depth, recipient repertoires were over 97% de novo clonotypes.

Germline CDR1 reads SGHTA; CDR2 reads FQGNSA. Trimming took off 1 base at V and 11 bases at J, with 18 bases between the two ends. This CDR3 is built from 15 residues. This specimen was peripheral blood mononuclear cells, taken before stem cell transplant. V gene TRBV7-2 combines with J gene TRBJ1-5; TRBD1 is a possible D gene (6 bases). The source of this sequence is a man in his 60s with acute myeloid leukemia. Some clones in this sample may be carry-over from other donors' samples. CDR3 amino acids: CASSLVGQLVESQHF. The CDR3 DNA reads TGTGCCAGCAGCTTAGTTGGACAGCTCGTTGAGTCCCAGCATTTT. Complete variable domain (other parts from reference TRBV7-2 and TRBJ1-5): GAGVSQSPSNKVTEKGKDVELRCDPISGHTALYWYRQSLGQGLEFLIYFQGNSAPDKSGLPSDRFSAERTGGSVSTLTIQRTQQEDSAVYLCASSLVGQLVESQHFGDGTRLSIL.